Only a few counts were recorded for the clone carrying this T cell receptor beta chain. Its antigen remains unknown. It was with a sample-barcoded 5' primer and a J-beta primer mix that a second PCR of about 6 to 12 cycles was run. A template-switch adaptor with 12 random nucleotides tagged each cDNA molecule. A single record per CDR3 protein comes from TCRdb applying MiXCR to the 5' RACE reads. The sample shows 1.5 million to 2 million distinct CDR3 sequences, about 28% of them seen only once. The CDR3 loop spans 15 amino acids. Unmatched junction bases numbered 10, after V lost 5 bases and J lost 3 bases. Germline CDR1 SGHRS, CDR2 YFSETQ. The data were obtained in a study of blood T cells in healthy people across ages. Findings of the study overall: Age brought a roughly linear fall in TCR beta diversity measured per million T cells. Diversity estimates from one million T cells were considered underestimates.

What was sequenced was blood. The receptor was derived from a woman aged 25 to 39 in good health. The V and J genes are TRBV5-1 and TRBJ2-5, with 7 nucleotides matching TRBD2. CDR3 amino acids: CASRRDGRYEETQYF. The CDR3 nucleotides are TGCGCCAGCAGACGGGACGGGAGGTATGAAGAGACCCAGTACTTC. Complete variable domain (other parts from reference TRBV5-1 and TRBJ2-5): KAGVTQTPRYLIKTRGQQVTLSCSPISGHRSVSWYQQTPGQGLQFLFEYFSETQRNKGNFPGRFSGRQFSNSRSEMNVSTLELGDSALYLCASRRDGRYEETQYFGPGTRLLVL.